This T cell receptor (beta chain) originates from a study of T cell responses to AZD1222 COVID-19 vaccine. Study-wide points: Spike-specific TCR breadth and depth were elevated following two AZD1222 doses. Most donors were white British and more were female, and clonal diversity was possibly underestimated. Researchers report vaccine-associated CD4 TCRs spanning spike, with dominance at 160-218 and 743-854.

In regard to this clone: Its antigen is unknown.

Recipients boosted at about 4 weeks or about 12 weeks are pooled. V was clipped by 8 bases and J by 1 base; unmatched bases: 9. The CDR3 consists of 18 residues. Germline-derived CDR1 and CDR2 are SNHLY and FYNNEI. Sequenced by immunoSEQ multiplex PCR; TCRdb stores in-frame clones only, minus some. The data contain about 86,000 clones, approximately 89% of them singletons. This rearrangement joins TRBV2 to TRBJ2-2, with TRBD2 identical over 14 bases. Sample: peripheral blood, taken 28 days after the second AZD1222 dose. The source is an adult who received the AZD1222 COVID-19 vaccine. This CDR3 reads CASGASGTSGGNTGELFF. The DNA of the CDR3 is TGTGCCAGCGGCGCCTCCGGGACTAGCGGGGGGAACACCGGGGAGCTGTTTTTT.